Listed below are T cell receptor beta chains from one sample, sequenced in a study of T cells after yellow fever vaccination. Using its own MiXCR run on the 5' RACE reads, TCRdb lists one record per CDR3 protein. Counted here are under 600,000 distinct CDR3 sequences, roughly 22% occurring once; the ten biggest clones make up about a sixth. This sample comprised PBMCs, obtained about 21 days after the first yellow fever vaccination. The origin of the receptors is a man younger than 30 who received the YFV17D yellow fever vaccine. CDR3s include the opening cysteine and the closing phenylalanine or tryptophan. D genes are given only for firm matches. The size field is filled for only some rows; it gives once, few, many or a size class.

DNA: TGCAGCGTTGAATTTCTAGCGGCAGATACGCAGTATTTT; CDR3: CSVEFLAADTQYF; J: TRBJ2-3; V: TRBV29-1; size: NA; D: TRBD2
DNA: TGTGCCAGCAGTTACTCGAAATATCTAAATCAGCCCCAGCATTTT; CDR3: CASSYSKYLNQPQHF; J: TRBJ1-5; V: TRBV6-5; size: NA; D: NA
DNA: TGTGCCAGCAGCCCGGTGGGGGGGCGATGGGGAAACATTCAGTACTTC; CDR3: CASSPVGGRWGNIQYF; J: TRBJ2-4; V: TRBV6-5; size: many; D: NA
DNA: TGTGCCAGCAGCTTAGGCGGTCGGGGCACTGAAGCTTTCTTT; CDR3: CASSLGGRGTEAFF; J: TRBJ1-1; V: TRBV7-8; size: many; D: NA
DNA: TGTGCCAGCAGTTACTTCGGAGCGGGGGGCGGGGAGCTGTTTTTT; CDR3: CASSYFGAGGGELFF; J: TRBJ2-2; V: TRBV6-2/TRBV6-3; size: few; D: TRBD2
DNA: TGTGCCAGCAGTTTGCGGGCAAACACTGAAGCTTTCTTT; CDR3: CASSLRANTEAFF; J: TRBJ1-1; V: TRBV12-3/TRBV12-4; size: NA; D: NA
DNA: TGTGCCAGCAGCTTTAGTGGGGGGGGCACTGAAGCTTTCTTT; CDR3: CASSFSGGGTEAFF; J: TRBJ1-1; V: TRBV11-2; size: NA; D: NA
DNA: TGTGCCAGCACCCAAAGCGGGACAGGGGTTGGCTACACCTTC; CDR3: CASTQSGTGVGYTF; J: TRBJ1-2; V: TRBV7-9; size: NA; D: TRBD1
DNA: TGTGCCGTTGGGACTACTGGAGATACGCAGTATTTT; CDR3: CAVGTTGDTQYF; J: TRBJ2-3; V: TRBV10-3; size: many; D: TRBD2
DNA: TGCGCCAGCAGCCGGGGGACAGGGACGGTAAAGAACACTGAAGCTTTCTTT; CDR3: CASSRGTGTVKNTEAFF; J: TRBJ1-1; V: TRBV4-1; size: NA; D: TRBD1
DNA: TGTGCCACCGCAGCGAGACCCACCTCTGGAAACACCATATATTTT; CDR3: CATAARPTSGNTIYF; J: TRBJ1-3; V: TRBV7-2; size: NA; D: NA
DNA: TGCGCCAGCAGCCAAACCCCGCAGGGGAATCAGCCCCAGCATTTT; CDR3: CASSQTPQGNQPQHF; J: TRBJ1-5; V: TRBV4-3; size: NA; D: NA
DNA: TGTGCCAGTAAAGACCCATCCCTGAACTATGGCTACACCTTC; CDR3: CASKDPSLNYGYTF; J: TRBJ1-2; V: TRBV6-1; size: NA; D: NA
DNA: TGTGCCAGCAGCTTAAGGGCGGGGGGCCTCTACAATGAGCAGTTCTTC; CDR3: CASSLRAGGLYNEQFF; J: TRBJ2-1; V: TRBV7-8; size: NA; D: TRBD2
DNA: TGCAGTGCCTCGGACAGGCTTACCCGACCACAGTACTTC; CDR3: CSASDRLTRPQYF; J: TRBJ2-5; V: TRBV20-1; size: NA; D: TRBD1
DNA: TGTGCCAGCAGTCCCCCATGGGAGGGGGAAGCTTTCTTT; CDR3: CASSPPWEGEAFF; J: TRBJ1-1; V: TRBV27; size: many; D: NA
DNA: TGTGCCAGCAGCTTTTTGGAGACCCAGTACTTC; CDR3: CASSFLETQYF; J: TRBJ2-5; V: TRBV11-2; size: many; D: NA
DNA: TGTGCCAGTAGTACCGTCGGGCAAGAGACCCAGTACTTC; CDR3: CASSTVGQETQYF; J: TRBJ2-5; V: TRBV19; size: NA; D: NA
DNA: TGTGCCAGCAGCTCCGAACAGGGGAACACTGAAGCTTTCTTT; CDR3: CASSSEQGNTEAFF; J: TRBJ1-1; V: TRBV7-9; size: many; D: NA
DNA: TGTGCCAGCAGCGTCCTAAACACAGATACGCAGTATTTT; CDR3: CASSVLNTDTQYF; J: TRBJ2-3; V: TRBV9; size: many; D: NA
DNA: TGCAGTGCTAGCGCAGGAGACATTCAGTACTTC; CDR3: CSASAGDIQYF; J: TRBJ2-4; V: TRBV20-1; size: NA; D: NA
DNA: TGCGCCAGCAGCCAAGTGGGGGTGGGTGGCTACACCTTC; CDR3: CASSQVGVGGYTF; J: TRBJ1-2; V: TRBV4-3; size: NA; D: NA
DNA: TGTGCCAGCAGACGGAGCAATCAGCCCCAGCATTTT; CDR3: CASRRSNQPQHF; J: TRBJ1-5; V: TRBV6-2/TRBV6-3; size: few; D: NA
DNA: TGCAGTGCTCTCTGGGACGGGGCCGGGGATACGCAGTATTTT; CDR3: CSALWDGAGDTQYF; J: TRBJ2-3; V: TRBV20-1; size: NA; D: NA
DNA: TGTGCCAGCAGTTCTCAGGGGTCGCTTTTTGGCTACACCTTC; CDR3: CASSSQGSLFGYTF; J: TRBJ1-2; V: TRBV12-3/TRBV12-4; size: NA; D: NA
DNA: TGCGCCAGCAGCTTGGACGGACCTTCCCAAGAGACCCAGTACTTC; CDR3: CASSLDGPSQETQYF; J: TRBJ2-5; V: TRBV5-1; size: few; D: NA
DNA: TGTGCCAGCAGTTCCTGGACAGGGATATATAATTCACCCCTCCACTTT; CDR3: CASSSWTGIYNSPLHF; J: TRBJ1-6; V: TRBV27; size: few; D: TRBD1
DNA: TGTGCCAGCTCACCACGACCGATACTCGGGGACAGGGAGGATGAAAAACTGTTTTTT; CDR3: CASSPRPILGDREDEKLFF; J: TRBJ1-4; V: TRBV18; size: NA; D: TRBD1
DNA: TGCAGCGTTGCAGGGGGGGTGAGTGAGCAGTTCTTC; CDR3: CSVAGGVSEQFF; J: TRBJ2-1; V: TRBV29-1; size: NA; D: NA
DNA: TGCAGTGCTAGTTCGGGGGGGCTGGGTGAGCAGTTCTTC; CDR3: CSASSGGLGEQFF; J: TRBJ2-1; V: TRBV20-1; size: few; D: TRBD2
DNA: TGTGCCATCAGTGAGCGGGATACGCAGTATTTT; CDR3: CAISERDTQYF; J: TRBJ2-3; V: TRBV10-3; size: many; D: NA
DNA: TGTGCCAGCAGCGTACCCGCTAGAGGGGTGCCCGGGGAGCTGTTTTTT; CDR3: CASSVPARGVPGELFF; J: TRBJ2-2; V: TRBV9; size: few; D: NA
DNA: TGCAGTGCTCCTAAGGACACCTACGAGCAGTACTTC; CDR3: CSAPKDTYEQYF; J: TRBJ2-7; V: TRBV20-1; size: few; D: NA
DNA: TGTGCCAGCAGCCTAGTGGGGACTAGCGGGGGGCCAAGACGGATCCAAGAGACCCAGTACTTC; CDR3: CASSLVGTSGGPRRIQETQYF; J: TRBJ2-5; V: TRBV11-2; size: NA; D: TRBD2
DNA: TGTGCCGGGGGATCCTACAATGAGCAGTTCTTC; CDR3: CAGGSYNEQFF; J: TRBJ2-1; V: TRBV11-2; size: few; D: NA
DNA: TGCAGCGTTGCTAGTCCTTGGGATGAGCAGTTCTTC; CDR3: CSVASPWDEQFF; J: TRBJ2-1; V: TRBV29-1; size: many; D: NA
DNA: TGTGCCAGCAGCCCCACGTGGGGTTTGGACATTCAGTACTTC; CDR3: CASSPTWGLDIQYF; J: TRBJ2-4; V: TRBV9; size: once; D: NA